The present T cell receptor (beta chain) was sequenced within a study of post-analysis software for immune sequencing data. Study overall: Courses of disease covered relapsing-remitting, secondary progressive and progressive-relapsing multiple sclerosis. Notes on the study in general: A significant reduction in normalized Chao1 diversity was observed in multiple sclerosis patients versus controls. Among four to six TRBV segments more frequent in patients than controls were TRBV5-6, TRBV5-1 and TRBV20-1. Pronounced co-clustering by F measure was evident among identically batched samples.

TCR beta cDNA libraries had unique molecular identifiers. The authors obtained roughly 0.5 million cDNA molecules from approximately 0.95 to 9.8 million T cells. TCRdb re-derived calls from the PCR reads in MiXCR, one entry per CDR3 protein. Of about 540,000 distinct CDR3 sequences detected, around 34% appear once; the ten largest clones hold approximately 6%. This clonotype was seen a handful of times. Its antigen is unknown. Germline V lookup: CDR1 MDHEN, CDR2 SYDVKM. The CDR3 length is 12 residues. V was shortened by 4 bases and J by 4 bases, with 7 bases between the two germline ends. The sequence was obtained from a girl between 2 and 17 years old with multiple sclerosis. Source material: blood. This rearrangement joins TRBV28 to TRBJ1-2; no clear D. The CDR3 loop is CASSSHSYGYTF. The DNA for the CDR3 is TGTGCCAGCAGTTCTCACAGCTATGGCTACACCTTC.